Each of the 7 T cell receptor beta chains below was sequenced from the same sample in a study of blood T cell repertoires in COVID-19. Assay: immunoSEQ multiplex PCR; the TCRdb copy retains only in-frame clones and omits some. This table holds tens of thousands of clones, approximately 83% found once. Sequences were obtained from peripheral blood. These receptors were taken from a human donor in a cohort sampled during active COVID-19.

The CDR3 nucleotides read TGTGCCAGTAGTGCAGAGGGTAGGTCCTACAATGAGCAGTTCTTC. Protein product: CASSAEGRSYNEQFF. The V call is TRBV19, the J call TRBJ2-1; D perhaps matches TRBD2 (5 bases). From germline, CDR1 is LNHDA and CDR2 SQIVND (reference sequence). With 5 bases removed from V and 1 base from J, the gap between germline ends came to 12 bases. CDR3 length equals 15 residues.

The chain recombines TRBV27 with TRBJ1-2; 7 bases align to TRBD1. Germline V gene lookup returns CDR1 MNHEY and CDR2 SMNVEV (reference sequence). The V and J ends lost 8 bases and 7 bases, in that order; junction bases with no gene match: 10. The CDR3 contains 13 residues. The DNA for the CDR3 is TGTGCCAGCCATGCCGGGACAGCGGGTGGCTACACCTTC. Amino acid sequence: CASHAGTAGGYTF.

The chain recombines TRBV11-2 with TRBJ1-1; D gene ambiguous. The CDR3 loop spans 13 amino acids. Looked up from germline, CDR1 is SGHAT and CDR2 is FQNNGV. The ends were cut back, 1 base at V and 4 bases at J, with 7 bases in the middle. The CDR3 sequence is CASSLAGPTEAFF. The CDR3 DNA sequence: TGTGCCAGCAGCTTAGCAGGTCCCACTGAAGCTTTCTTT.

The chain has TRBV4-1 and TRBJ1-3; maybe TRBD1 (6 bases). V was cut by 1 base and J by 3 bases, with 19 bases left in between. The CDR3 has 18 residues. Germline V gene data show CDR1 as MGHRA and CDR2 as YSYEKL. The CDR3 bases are TGCGCCAGCAGCCAAGTGGGGGCGCTGGGTGAGGGTGGAAACACCATATATTTT. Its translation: CASSQVGALGEGGNTIYF.

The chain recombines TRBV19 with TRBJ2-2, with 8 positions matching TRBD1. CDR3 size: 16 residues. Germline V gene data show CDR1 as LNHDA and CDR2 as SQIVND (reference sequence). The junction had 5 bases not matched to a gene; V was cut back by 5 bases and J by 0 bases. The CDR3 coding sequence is TGTGCCAGTAGTGTGGGACAGGTGCCGAACACCGGGGAGCTGTTTTTT. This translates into CASSVGQVPNTGELFF.

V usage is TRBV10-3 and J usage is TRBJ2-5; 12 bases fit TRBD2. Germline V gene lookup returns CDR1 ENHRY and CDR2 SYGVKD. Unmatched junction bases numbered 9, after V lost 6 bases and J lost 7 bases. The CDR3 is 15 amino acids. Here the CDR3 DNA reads TGTGCCATCAGCCCGACTAGCGGGGGACTTGGGACCCAGTACTTC. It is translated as CAISPTSGGLGTQYF.

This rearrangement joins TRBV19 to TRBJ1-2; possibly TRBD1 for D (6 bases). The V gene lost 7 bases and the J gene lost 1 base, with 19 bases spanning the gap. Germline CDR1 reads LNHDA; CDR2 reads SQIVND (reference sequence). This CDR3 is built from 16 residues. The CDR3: CASKERGGRDNYGYTF. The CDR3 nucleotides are TGTGCCAGTAAGGAAAGGGGGGGGCGCGATAACTATGGCTACACCTTC.